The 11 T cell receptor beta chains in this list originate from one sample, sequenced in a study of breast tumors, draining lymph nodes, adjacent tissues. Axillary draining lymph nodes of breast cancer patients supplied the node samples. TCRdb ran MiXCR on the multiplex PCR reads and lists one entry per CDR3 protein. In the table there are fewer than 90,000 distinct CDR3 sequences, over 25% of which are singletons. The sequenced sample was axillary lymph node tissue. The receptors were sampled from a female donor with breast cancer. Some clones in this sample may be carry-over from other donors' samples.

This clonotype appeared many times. This CDR3 reads CASSFPGNEQYF. The CDR3 DNA is TGTGCCAGCAGCTTCCCAGGAAACGAGCAGTACTTC. This rearrangement joins TRBV7-9 to TRBJ2-7; D gene uncertain. This CDR3 contains 12 residues. The V end was cut by 3 bases, the J end by 5 bases, with 8 bases between. The germline V gene has CDR1 SEHNR and CDR2 FQNEAQ (reference sequence).

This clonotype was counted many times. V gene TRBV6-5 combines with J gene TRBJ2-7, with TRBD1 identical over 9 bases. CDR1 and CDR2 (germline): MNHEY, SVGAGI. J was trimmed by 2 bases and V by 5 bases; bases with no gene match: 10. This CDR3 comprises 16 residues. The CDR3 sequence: CASSPSFGTGTYEQYF. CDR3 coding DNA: TGTGCCAGCAGTCCTTCATTCGGGACAGGGACCTACGAGCAGTACTTC.

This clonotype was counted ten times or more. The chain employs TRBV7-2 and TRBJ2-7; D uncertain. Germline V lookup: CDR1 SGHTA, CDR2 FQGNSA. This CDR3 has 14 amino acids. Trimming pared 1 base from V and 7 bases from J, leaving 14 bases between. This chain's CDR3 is CASSLVLSEREQYF. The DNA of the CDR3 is TGTGCCAGCAGCTTAGTTCTTTCCGAACGGGAGCAGTACTTC.

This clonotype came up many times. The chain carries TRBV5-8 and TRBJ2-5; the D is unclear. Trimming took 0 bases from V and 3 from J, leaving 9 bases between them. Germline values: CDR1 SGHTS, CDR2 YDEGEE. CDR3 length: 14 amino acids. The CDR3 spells CASSLGIGKETQYF. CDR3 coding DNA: TGTGCCAGCAGCTTGGGTATAGGGAAAGAGACCCAGTACTTC.

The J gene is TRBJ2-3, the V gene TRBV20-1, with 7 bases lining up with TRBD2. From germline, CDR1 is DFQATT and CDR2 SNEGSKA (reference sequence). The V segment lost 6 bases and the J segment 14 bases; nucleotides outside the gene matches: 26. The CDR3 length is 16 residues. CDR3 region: CSAAFGEAGPTDTRYF. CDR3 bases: TGCAGTGCCGCGTTTGGAGAAGCGGGACCTACAGATACACGGTATTTT.

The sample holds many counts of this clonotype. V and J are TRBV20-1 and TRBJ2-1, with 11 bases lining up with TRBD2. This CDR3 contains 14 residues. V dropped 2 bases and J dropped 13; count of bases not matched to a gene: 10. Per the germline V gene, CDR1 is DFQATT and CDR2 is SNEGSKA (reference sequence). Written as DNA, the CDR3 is TGCAGTGCTAGAACTAGCGGGAGTTTGGTGGGTCAGTTCTTC. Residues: CSARTSGSLVGQFF.

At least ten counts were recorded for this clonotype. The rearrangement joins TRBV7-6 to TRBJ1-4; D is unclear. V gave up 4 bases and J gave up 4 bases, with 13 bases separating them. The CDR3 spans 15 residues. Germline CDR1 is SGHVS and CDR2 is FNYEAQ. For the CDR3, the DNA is TGTGCCAGCAGCTCTACAACTCAGAGTAATGAAAAACTGTTTTTT. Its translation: CASSSTTQSNEKLFF. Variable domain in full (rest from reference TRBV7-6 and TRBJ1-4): GAGVSQSPRYKVTKRGQDVALRCDPISGHVSLYWYRQALGQGPEFLTYFNYEAQQDKSGLPNDRFSAERPEGSISTLTIQRTEQRDSAMYRCASSSTTQSNEKLFFGSGTQLSVL.

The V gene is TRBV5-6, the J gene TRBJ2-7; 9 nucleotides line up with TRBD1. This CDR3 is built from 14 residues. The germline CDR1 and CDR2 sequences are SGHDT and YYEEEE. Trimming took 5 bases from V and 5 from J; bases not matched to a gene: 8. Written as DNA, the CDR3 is TGTGCCAGCAGTGACGGGACAGGGTCCCACGAGCAGTACTTC. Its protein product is CASSDGTGSHEQYF.

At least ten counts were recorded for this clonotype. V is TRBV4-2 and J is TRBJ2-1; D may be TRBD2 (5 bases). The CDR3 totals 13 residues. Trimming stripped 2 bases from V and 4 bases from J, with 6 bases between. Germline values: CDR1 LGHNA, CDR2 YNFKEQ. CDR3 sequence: CASSQRGYNEQFF. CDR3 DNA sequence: TGTGCCAGCAGCCAACGGGGATACAATGAGCAGTTCTTC.

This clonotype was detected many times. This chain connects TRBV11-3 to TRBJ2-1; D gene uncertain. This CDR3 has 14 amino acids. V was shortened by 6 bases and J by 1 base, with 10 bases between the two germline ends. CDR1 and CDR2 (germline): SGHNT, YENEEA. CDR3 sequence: CASSWKGSYNEQFF. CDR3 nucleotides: TGTGCCAGCAGTTGGAAAGGGTCCTACAATGAGCAGTTCTTC. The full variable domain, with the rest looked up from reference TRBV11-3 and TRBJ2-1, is EAGVVQSPRYKIIEKKQPVAFWCNPISGHNTLYWYLQNLGQGPELLIRYENEEAVDDSQLPKDRFSAERLKGVDSTLKIQPAELGDSAVYLCASSWKGSYNEQFFGPGTRLTVL.

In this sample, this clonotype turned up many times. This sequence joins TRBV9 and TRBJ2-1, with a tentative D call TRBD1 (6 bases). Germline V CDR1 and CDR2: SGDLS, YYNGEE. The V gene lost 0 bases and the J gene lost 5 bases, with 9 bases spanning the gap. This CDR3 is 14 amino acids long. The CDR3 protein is CASSVVGGNNEQFF. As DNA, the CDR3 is TGTGCCAGCAGCGTAGTAGGGGGAAACAATGAGCAGTTCTTC. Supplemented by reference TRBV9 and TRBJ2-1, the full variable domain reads DSGVTQTPKHLITATGQRVTLRCSPRSGDLSVYWYQQSLDQGLQFLIQYYNGEERAKGNILERFSAQQFPDLHSELNLSSLELGDSALYFCASSVVGGNNEQFFGPGTRLTVL.